Listed below are T cell receptor beta chains from one sample, sequenced in a study of OX40 agonist ivuxolimab in advanced cancers. Produced via immunoSEQ multiplex PCR; TCRdb's table is partial and in-frame only. The sample holds around 150,000 clones, about nine tenths seen once. This material consisted of CD4+ or CD8+ T cells sorted from blood, taken in a trial of the OX40 agonist ivuxolimab. Source of these receptors: an adult with an advanced solid tumor such as melanoma, head and neck, liver or kidney cancer. Both conserved end residues are part of each CDR3. D genes are given only for firm matches. The size entry is marked missing in some rows and otherwise reads once, few, many or a size class.

abundance,j_gene,d_gene,v_gene,CDR3aa,CDR3nt
.,TRBJ1-3,.,TRBV19,CASSWTRGSGNTIYF,TGTGCCAGTAGTTGGACAAGAGGCTCTGGAAACACCATATATTTT
.,TRBJ2-1,.,TRBV7-9,CASSRMGPNNEQFF,TGTGCCAGCAGCCGGATGGGCCCCAACAATGAGCAGTTCTTC
.,TRBJ2-1,TRBD2,TRBV19,CASTLRTSGRDEQFF,TGTGCCAGTACCCTAAGGACTAGCGGGAGAGATGAGCAGTTCTTC
once,TRBJ2-1,.,TRBV10-3,CAISGRRELDYNEQFF,TGTGCCATCAGCGGTCGTAGAGAACTAGACTACAATGAGCAGTTCTTC
.,TRBJ2-3,.,TRBV28,CASSLIVRWGGADTQYF,TGTGCCAGCAGTTTAATTGTAAGGTGGGGGGGCGCAGATACGCAGTATTTT
.,TRBJ2-1,.,TRBV7-2,CASSFTTGDGVEFF,TGTGCCAGCAGCTTCACGACAGGCGATGGGGTTGAGTTCTTC
.,TRBJ1-1,.,TRBV10-3,CAISESWQENSEAFF,TGTGCCATCAGTGAGTCCTGGCAGGAAAACAGTGAAGCTTTCTTT
once,TRBJ1-2,TRBD1,TRBV28,CASSSPGTEIPGYGYTF,TGTGCCAGCAGTTCCCCGGGGACAGAAATCCCCGGGTACGGCTACACCTTC
.,TRBJ2-1,.,TRBV7-3,CASSSTDYNEQFF,TGTGCCAGCAGCTCCACAGACTACAATGAGCAGTTCTTC
.,TRBJ2-3,TRBD2,TRBV7-3,CASSSGLARYTDTQYF,TGTGCCAGCAGCTCCGGACTAGCGCGGTACACAGATACGCAGTATTTT
.,TRBJ2-7,TRBD2,TRBV6-5,CASRELAGGSEQYF,TGTGCCAGCAGAGAACTAGCGGGAGGCTCCGAGCAGTACTTC
.,TRBJ2-3,.,TRBV6-5,CASSVQGQSTDTQYF,TGTGCCAGCAGCGTACAGGGCCAGAGCACAGATACGCAGTATTTT
.,TRBJ1-4,.,TRBV6-5,CASSYSSLPPNEKLFF,TGTGCCAGCAGTTACTCCTCCCTGCCACCGAATGAAAAACTGTTTTTT
.,TRBJ1-2,.,TRBV9,CASTTNYGYTF,TGTGCCAGCACAACCAACTATGGCTACACCTTC
.,TRBJ1-5,.,TRBV4-2,CASSQVRGASQPQHF,TGTGCCAGCAGCCAAGTTCGGGGGGCAAGTCAGCCCCAGCATTTT
.,TRBJ2-1,TRBD2,TRBV2,CASKTGLAGVNEQFF,TGTGCCAGCAAAACCGGACTAGCGGGAGTCAATGAGCAGTTCTTC
.,TRBJ1-3,.,TRBV10-3,CAIGKGRASGNTIYF,TGTGCCATCGGAAAGGGGCGAGCCTCTGGAAACACCATATATTTT
.,TRBJ2-4,.,TRBV5-6,CASSLWPPAFTDF,TGTGCCAGCAGCTTGTGGCCCCCGGCATTTACGGACTTC
.,TRBJ2-1,TRBD2,TRBV19,CASSIRPGLAGNEQFF,TGTGCCAGTAGTATTCGCCCGGGACTAGCGGGCAATGAGCAGTTCTTC
.,TRBJ1-1,.,TRBV7-9,CASSQSRGLQGEGFF,TGTGCCAGCAGCCAATCTCGGGGCTTACAAGGAGAGGGTTTCTTT
.,TRBJ2-2,.,TRBV21-1,CASSKSAGRTGELFF,TGTGCCAGCAGCAAATCAGCGGGACGCACCGGGGAGCTGTTTTTT
.,TRBJ1-5,.,TRBV6-6,CASRGANQPQHF,TGTGCCAGCAGAGGAGCCAATCAGCCCCAGCATTTT
.,TRBJ1-2,.,TRBV7-2,CASSLDWLQARGYTF,TGTGCCAGCAGCTTAGATTGGTTACAAGCCAGGGGCTACACCTTC
.,TRBJ2-3,TRBD2,TRBV4-1,CASSQDWGGVSTDTQYF,TGCGCCAGCAGCCAAGACTGGGGAGGGGTCAGCACAGATACGCAGTATTTT
.,TRBJ2-7,.,TRBV4-2,CASSQGEQDYEQYF,TGTGCCAGCAGCCAAGGTGAACAGGACTACGAGCAGTACTTC
.,TRBJ1-5,.,TRBV7-9,CASSLVGEGQPQHF,TGTGCCAGCAGCTTAGTGGGTGAAGGTCAGCCCCAGCATTTT
.,TRBJ2-2,.,TRBV7-2,CASSLYGSTGELFF,TGTGCCAGCAGCTTATATGGAAGCACCGGGGAGCTGTTTTTT
.,TRBJ2-3,TRBD2,TRBV2,CASRTPASGRRDTQYF,TGTGCCAGCAGGACCCCCGCCAGCGGGAGGAGGGATACGCAGTATTTT
.,TRBJ1-4,.,TRBV7-2,CASSLTVNNEKLFF,TGTGCCAGCAGCTTGACAGTGAATAATGAAAAACTGTTTTTT
.,TRBJ1-3,.,TRBV30,CAWRPGGAGSSGNTIYF,TGTGCCTGGAGACCGGGGGGCGCAGGAAGCTCTGGAAACACCATATATTTT
.,TRBJ2-1,TRBD2,TRBV27,CASSLIAGSSYNEQFF,TGTGCCAGCAGTTTAATAGCGGGGAGCTCCTACAATGAGCAGTTCTTC
.,TRBJ2-7,TRBD2,TRBV18,CASSPFSLEGGSYEQYF,TGTGCCAGCTCACCATTCAGCCTAGAGGGAGGGTCCTACGAGCAGTACTTC
.,TRBJ2-1,.,TRBV5-1,CASSPGQTSSYNEQFF,TGCGCCAGCAGCCCGGGACAGACTAGCTCCTACAATGAGCAGTTCTTC
once,TRBJ2-1,TRBD1,TRBV30,CAWSRKGQHYNEQFF,TGTGCCTGGAGTCGAAAGGGACAGCACTACAATGAGCAGTTCTTC
.,TRBJ2-2,.,TRBV7-9,CASSLPGVTGELFF,TGTGCCAGCAGCTTACCCGGGGTCACCGGGGAGCTGTTTTTT
.,TRBJ2-7,TRBD2,TRBV29-1,CSVGELAGRYEQYF,TGCAGCGTTGGGGAACTAGCGGGACGGTACGAGCAGTACTTC
.,TRBJ2-3,TRBD2,TRBV9,CASSVGTGLGRYF,TGTGCCAGCAGCGTAGGAACGGGACTAGGTCGGTATTTT
once,TRBJ2-1,.,TRBV7-9,CASSFPGTLGNEQFF,TGTGCCAGCAGCTTTCCCGGGACCCTCGGTAATGAGCAGTTCTTC
.,TRBJ2-3,TRBD2,TRBV9,CASQTGTSLLADTQYF,TGTGCCAGCCAGACCGGGACTAGCTTACTCGCAGATACGCAGTATTTT
.,TRBJ1-5,TRBD1,TRBV5-8,CASSLEGTGGADQPQHF,TGTGCCAGCAGCTTGGAAGGGACAGGGGGCGCGGATCAGCCCCAGCATTTT
.,TRBJ1-5,.,TRBV6-5,CASSYSDGRGQPQHF,TGTGCCAGCAGTTACTCGGACGGGCGGGGTCAGCCCCAGCATTTT
.,TRBJ2-3,.,TRBV25-1,CASGRAAADTQYF,TGTGCCAGCGGCAGGGCTGCGGCCGATACGCAGTATTTT
.,TRBJ2-7,TRBD2,TRBV7-6,CASRPLAGVTYEQYF,TGTGCCAGCAGGCCCCTAGCGGGAGTGACTTACGAGCAGTACTTC
.,TRBJ2-1,TRBD2,TRBV28,CASSPTSSGEQFF,TGTGCCAGCAGCCCGACTAGCTCAGGTGAGCAGTTCTTC
.,TRBJ2-7,TRBD2,TRBV30,CAWSVAGGPTYEQYF,TGTGCCTGGAGTGTAGCGGGAGGACCGACCTACGAGCAGTACTTC
.,TRBJ2-5,.,TRBV11-3,CASSPGLLGTQYF,TGTGCCAGCAGCCCCGGACTGTTAGGGACCCAGTACTTC
.,TRBJ1-3,.,TRBV5-6,CASSFYGNTIYF,TGTGCCAGCAGCTTCTATGGAAACACCATATATTTT
.,TRBJ1-3,.,TRBV10-1,CASDRQTPQGNTIYF,TGCGCCAGCGATAGACAGACCCCTCAGGGAAACACCATATATTTT
.,TRBJ1-6,.,TRBV7-9,CASSPRGGTVFDSPLHF,TGTGCCAGCAGCCCCCGGGGAGGGACGGTATTTGATTCACCCCTCCACTTT
.,TRBJ2-5,TRBD1,TRBV7-9,CASGGTGRPRGTKETQYF,TGTGCCAGCGGAGGGACAGGGCGCCCGAGGGGGACAAAAGAGACCCAGTACTTC
.,TRBJ2-1,.,TRBV15,CATSRERGNEQFF,TGTGCCACCAGCAGAGAGAGGGGGAATGAGCAGTTCTTC
.,TRBJ1-5,.,TRBV28,CASSLLRGANQPQHF,TGTGCCAGCAGTTTACTTCGCGGGGCCAATCAGCCCCAGCATTTT
.,TRBJ1-4,TRBD1,TRBV19,CASKGQGLGEKLFF,TGTGCCAGTAAAGGACAGGGCCTGGGGGAAAAACTGTTTTTT
.,TRBJ2-3,.,TRBV6-4,CASSDNWGEDTQYF,TGTGCCAGCAGTGACAATTGGGGGGAGGATACGCAGTATTTT
.,TRBJ2-5,.,TRBV5-1,CASSLFPQRGETQYF,TGCGCCAGCAGCTTGTTTCCGCAGCGAGGAGAGACCCAGTACTTC
.,TRBJ2-7,TRBD2,TRBV4-3,CASSQVVLAGGKIYEQYF,TGCGCCAGCAGCCAAGTAGTATTAGCGGGAGGGAAGATCTACGAGCAGTACTTC
.,TRBJ2-2,TRBD1,TRBV27,CASSADRGAGELFF,TGTGCCAGCAGTGCCGACAGGGGCGCCGGGGAGCTGTTTTTT
.,TRBJ2-5,.,TRBV6-1,CASTANLQETQYF,TGTGCCAGCACGGCGAACCTACAAGAGACCCAGTACTTC
.,TRBJ2-7,TRBD2,TRBV27,CASSLRGAGGYEQYF,TGTGCCAGCAGTTTAAGGGGAGCGGGAGGGTACGAGCAGTACTTC